Described below is a single T cell receptor beta chain sequence and its context. V dropped 4 bases and J dropped 4 bases, with 20 bases sitting between them. CDR1 and CDR2 (germline): SGHDT, YYEEEE. The CDR3 totals 17 residues. Repertoires were generated with immunoSEQ multiplex PCR, while TCRdb's copy carries only in-frame clones and drops some. This sample has over 50,000 clones, with roughly 85% found just once. This entry is derived from a study of Tregs in tolerant kidney transplant recipients. The rearrangement uses TRBV5-6 and TRBJ1-4; TRBD1 is a possible D gene (5 bases). The TCR originated in a human donor who received a combined kidney and bone marrow transplant. The material sequenced was Tregs from blood, taken before the transplant. For the CDR3, the DNA is TGTGCCAGCAGCCCCTTTCGGGGGATGAGCGGTAATGAAAAACTGTTTTTT. Translation: CASSPFRGMSGNEKLFF.